This TCR beta chain was sequenced during a study of OX40 agonist ivuxolimab in advanced cancers. Study background: Six ivuxolimab dose levels, 0.01 to 10 mg/kg, were given intravenously every 2 weeks. Dose-escalation cases comprised hepatocellular carcinoma, melanoma, renal cell or head and neck cancer.

Generated by immunoSEQ multiplex PCR, the TCRdb table keeps only in-frame clones and is missing some. The sample records 77,000 or so clones, around 90% being singletons. Patients had blood sampled at baseline and again on cycle 4 day 1 and cycle 7 day 1. The sequence was collected from an adult with an advanced solid tumor such as melanoma, head and neck, liver or kidney cancer. Sequenced here: CD4+ or CD8+ T cells sorted from blood, sampled in a trial of the OX40 agonist ivuxolimab.

The CDR3 bases are TGTGCCAGCAGTCCCCTCGGGGTGTCAGAGCAGTACTTC. This encodes CASSPLGVSEQYF. The V call is TRBV6-5, the J call TRBJ2-7; the D gene is possibly TRBD2 (5 bases). Germline-derived CDR1 and CDR2 are MNHEY and SVGAGI. Trimming pared 5 bases from V and 7 bases from J, leaving 15 bases between. The CDR3 sequence is 13 residues long.